This TCR beta chain was recovered during a study of T cells in women clearing cervical HPV infection. The overall study: HLA type could not be excluded as a confounder.

Cervical HPV DNA detected by MY09/MY11 PCR, typed by dot-blot. Points from the study as a whole: Controls had more TRBV6-7 (approximately 0.15%) than cases (about 0.11%).

The length of the CDR3 is 13 residues. V lost 7 bases and J lost 5; bases outside the gene matches: 9. Germline V CDR1 and CDR2: DFQATT, SNEGSKA (reference sequence). For this clone: What it recognizes is unknown. The DNA ends 3 residues before the CDR3 does, and the rest of the CDR3 is filled in from the germline J gene.

Average input was about 1,200 ng genomic DNA for immunoSEQ TCR beta CDR3 amplification. Method: immunoSEQ multiplex PCR; TCRdb's copy keeps in-frame clones and lacks some. The sample data list roughly 42,000 clones. Material for sequencing was blood buffy coat. The chain has TRBV20-1 and TRBJ2-3; 7 nucleotides agree with TRBD1. This clonotype originated in a woman aged 18-69 years with a cervical HPV16 infection that either progressed to CIN3+ or cleared (not recorded which). CDR3 DNA (partial): TGCAGTGTCCAGACAGGGATGGGAGATACG. Protein: CSVQTGMGDT. The CDR3 in full is CSVQTGMGDTQYF.